The 27 T cell receptor beta chains reported below all come from one sample, sequenced in a study of shared clonotypes between healthy human individuals. The method was immunoSEQ multiplex PCR; TCRdb's version includes in-frame clones alone and lacks a portion of them. The sample holds roughly 2.1 million clones, around 93% seen once. Terminally differentiated effector memory CD45RA+ cells were excluded by CCR7 positive selection of CD45RO-negative cells. The specimen was naive CD8+ T cells from PBMCs. These receptors all come from a man aged 18 to 29 in good health. Some clones in this sample may be carry-over from other donors' samples.

The rearrangement joins TRBV27 to TRBJ1-5; D gene uncertain. Between the trimmed V and J ends, which lost 2 bases and 1 base, there was a span of 12 bases. The V gene's germline CDR1 is MNHEY and CDR2 SMNVEV (reference sequence). This CDR3 is 16 amino acids long. The CDR3 protein is CASSLMGDTSNQPQHF. The CDR3 DNA reads TGTGCCAGCAGTTTAATGGGTGACACGAGCAATCAGCCCCAGCATTTT.

The rearrangement joins TRBV27 to TRBJ2-2, with D hard to call. V lost 5 bases and J 7 bases, leaving 11 bases between the germline ends. The CDR3 has 13 residues. CDR1 and CDR2 (germline): MNHEY, SMNVEV (reference sequence). CDR3 amino acids: CASSPRRHGELFF. In nucleotides, the CDR3 is TGTGCCAGCAGTCCCCGGCGGCACGGGGAGCTGTTTTTT.

The chain joins TRBV7-6 to TRBJ2-7, with D hard to call. This CDR3 comprises 15 residues. The germline gives CDR1 SGHVS, CDR2 FNYEAQ. V shed 1 base and J shed 3 bases, with 13 bases lying between them. The CDR3 nucleotides are TGTGCCAGCAGCTTAGGACCCCATGGGGACTACGAGCAGTACTTC. It encodes CASSLGPHGDYEQYF.

The V call is TRBV18, the J call TRBJ2-7, with D possibly TRBD1 on 6 matching bases. The germline gives CDR1 KGHSH, CDR2 LQKENI. This CDR3 is built from 14 residues. The V end lost 3 bases, the J end lost 6 bases, and 15 bases lay between the germline ends. This CDR3 is CASSPGTKGPEQYF. CDR3 sequence (DNA): TGTGCCAGCTCACCGGGGACAAAGGGCCCCGAGCAGTACTTC.

V gene TRBV19 combines with J gene TRBJ1-3, with D maybe TRBD1 (6 bases). Germline V gives CDR1 LNHDA, CDR2 SQIVND (reference sequence). The CDR3 totals 17 residues. V was cut by 7 bases and J by 2 bases, with 21 bases left in between. The CDR3 region is CASIPRGGAGPGNTIYF. The CDR3 DNA reads TGTGCCAGTATCCCTAGGGGGGGCGCCGGTCCTGGAAACACCATATATTTT.

The rearrangement joins TRBV28 to TRBJ1-5, with TRBD1 identical over 7 bases. Per germline, CDR1 MDHEN and CDR2 SYDVKM. The length of the CDR3 is 18 residues. The junction had 11 bases not matched to a gene; V was cut back by 3 bases and J by 0 bases. CDR3: CASSLPGQVKNSNQPQHF. DNA of the CDR3: TGTGCCAGCAGTTTGCCCGGACAGGTCAAGAATAGCAATCAGCCCCAGCATTTT.

On this clone: Different DNA sequences within this sample yield the same CDR3. The chain is built from TRBV5-4 and TRBJ2-7; D possibly corresponds to TRBD2 (5 bases). Trimming took off 4 bases at V and 0 bases at J, with 8 bases between the two ends. This CDR3 comprises 13 residues. The germline V gene encodes CDR1 SGHNT and CDR2 YYREEE (reference sequence). The DNA of the CDR3 is TGTGCCAGCAGCCCTCGGGGCTCCTACGAGCAGTACTTC. Amino acids: CASSPRGSYEQYF.

The V and J genes are TRBV9 and TRBJ2-5; D is unclear. This CDR3 contains 13 residues. Germline V gene data show CDR1 as SGDLS and CDR2 as YYNGEE. Trimming removed 3 bases from V and 2 bases from J, with 8 bases in between. CDR3 nucleotide sequence: TGTGCCAGCAGCGAAGGTTTGCAAGAGACCCAGTACTTC. Protein product: CASSEGLQETQYF.

Here the CDR3 reads CSVLGQGRQTQYF. CDR3 nucleotides: TGCAGCGTTTTGGGACAGGGAAGGCAGACCCAGTACTTC. The chain joins TRBV29-1 to TRBJ2-5; TRBD1 agrees at 9 bases. The CDR3 loop spans 13 amino acids. Germline V gene lookup returns CDR1 SQVTM and CDR2 ANQGSEA. V trimming: 5 bases; J trimming: 6 bases; junction bases outside the gene matches: 7.

This sequence joins TRBV13 and TRBJ2-7; TRBD2 matches 12 bases. Germline CDR1 PRHDT, CDR2 FYEKMQ (reference sequence). The CDR3 extends over 17 amino acids. V was clipped by 5 bases and J by 4 bases; unmatched bases: 12. The CDR3 protein is CASSITTRLAGVYEQYF. Here the CDR3 DNA reads TGTGCCAGCAGCATTACCACCCGACTAGCGGGAGTGTACGAGCAGTACTTC.

This clone was observed a single time. The genes are TRBV4-1 and TRBJ2-1, with 12 nucleotides matching TRBD2. V shed 4 bases and J 8 bases; nucleotides not matched to a gene: 6. The length of the CDR3 is 15 residues. From germline, CDR1 is MGHRA and CDR2 YSYEKL. The DNA for the CDR3 is TGCGCCAGCAGCCTGACTAGCGGGAGTATCGATGAGCAGTTCTTC. Protein sequence: CASSLTSGSIDEQFF.

The gene calls are TRBV9 and TRBJ2-7; D might be TRBD2 (6 bases). Germline loops: CDR1 SGDLS, CDR2 YYNGEE. The CDR3 sequence is 15 residues long. V gave up 2 bases and J gave up 1 base, with 13 bases separating them. The CDR3 is CASSVDGSKSYEQYF. As DNA, the CDR3 is TGTGCCAGCAGCGTCGACGGGAGTAAGTCCTACGAGCAGTACTTC.

This sequence joins TRBV28 and TRBJ2-7; 7 bases line up with TRBD1. The V gene end was trimmed by 5 bases and the J gene end by 6 bases; junction bases not matched to a gene: 22. Per germline, CDR1 MDHEN and CDR2 SYDVKM. The CDR3 runs to 18 residues. The chain's CDR3 is CASSTLRGSIDRVPEQYF. In DNA, the CDR3 is TGTGCCAGCAGTACTTTACGAGGGTCGATCGACAGGGTTCCCGAGCAGTACTTC.

The rearrangement joins TRBV19 to TRBJ2-2; no clear D gene. The CDR3 is made up of 14 amino acids. V dropped 7 bases and J dropped 0 bases, with 9 bases sitting between them. Germline CDR1 is LNHDA and CDR2 is SQIVND (reference sequence). The CDR3 region has the DNA TGTGCCAGTATTTCACACCCGAACACCGGGGAGCTGTTTTTT. Translation: CASISHPNTGELFF.

This chain joins TRBV20-1 and TRBJ2-1; TRBD2 agrees at 9 bases. This CDR3 comprises 10 residues. Germline CDR1 DFQATT, CDR2 SNEGSKA (reference sequence). V shed 7 bases, J shed 11 bases, and the junction held 3 bases outside the gene matches. CDR3 region: CSELAGKQFF. The CDR3 DNA is TGCAGTGAGCTAGCGGGGAAGCAGTTCTTC.

The chain joins TRBV7-9 to TRBJ2-1, with 10 bases that match TRBD2. In germline, CDR1 is SEHNR, CDR2 FQNEAQ (reference sequence). V lost 6 bases to trimming and J lost 8 bases; unmatched junction nucleotides: 13. The CDR3 is made up of 16 amino acids. Here the CDR3 DNA reads TGTGCCAGCAGGGATCCGGGACTAGCGAGAAACGATGAGCAGTTCTTC. Translated: CASRDPGLARNDEQFF.

The chain couples TRBV12-5 to TRBJ2-2; TRBD1 agrees at 8 bases. This CDR3 is built from 16 residues. V was pared by 1 base and J by 1 base, with 2 bases of the junction left unmatched. From germline, CDR1 is LGHNT and CDR2 FRNRAP. In DNA, the CDR3 is TGTGCTAGTGGTTTGGGGGACAGGCAGAACACCGGGGAGCTGTTTTTT. Translation: CASGLGDRQNTGELFF.

The chain recombines TRBV16 with TRBJ2-1; 8 bases line up with TRBD2. The CDR3 contains 15 residues. Germline CDR1 KGHSY, CDR2 FQNENV. V dropped 0 bases and J dropped 9; count of bases not matched to a gene: 7. DNA of the CDR3: TGTGCCAGCAGCCAATCGAGCGGGAGCCTCTCTGAGCAGTTCTTC. Encoded protein: CASSQSSGSLSEQFF. Using reference TRBV16 and TRBJ2-1 for the parts outside the CDR3, the full variable domain is GEEVAQTPKHLVRGEGQKAKLYCAPIKGHSYVFWYQQVLKNEFKFLISFQNENVFDETGMPKERFSAKCLPNSPCSLEIQATKLEDSAVYFCASSQSSGSLSEQFFGPGTRLTVL.

This clone was observed a single time. The CDR3 loop reads CASSPGSGSSYEQYF. CDR3 in DNA: TGTGCCAGCTCCCCAGGTAGCGGGAGCTCCTACGAGCAGTACTTC. V usage is TRBV9 and J usage is TRBJ2-7; TRBD2 matches at 9 bases. Per germline, CDR1 SGDLS and CDR2 YYNGEE. This CDR3 spans 15 amino acids. Trimming took 7 bases from V and 0 from J; bases not matched to a gene: 8.

In DNA, the CDR3 is TGCGCCAGCAGCCAGTCTTCTTGGGGTTTTAGGTACGAGCAGTACTTC. This translates into CASSQSSWGFRYEQYF. The V and J genes are TRBV4-3 and TRBJ2-7; D uncertain. V lost 3 bases, J lost 4 bases, and 19 bases lay in between. The CDR3 spans 16 residues. CDR1 LGHNA and CDR2 YSLEER come from the germline V gene.

The rearrangement uses TRBV6-6 and TRBJ1-2; 10 nucleotides line up with TRBD1. The CDR3 is 15 amino acids. V shed 6 bases and J 0 bases; nucleotides not matched to a gene: 4. CDR1 and CDR2 (germline): MNHNY, SVGAGI (reference sequence). The CDR3 sequence: CASRPTGGTNYGYTF. DNA of the CDR3: TGTGCCAGCAGACCGACAGGGGGCACTAACTATGGCTACACCTTC.

This rearrangement joins TRBV5-6 to TRBJ2-7; TRBD1 matches at 8 bases. Trimming cost V 4 bases and J 3 bases; bases outside gene matches: 3. CDR3 length: 13 residues. Germline V gene data show CDR1 as SGHDT and CDR2 as YYEEEE. CDR3 protein: CASSHRGIYEQYF. The CDR3 coding sequence is TGTGCCAGCAGCCACAGGGGGATCTACGAGCAGTACTTC.

In DNA, the CDR3 is TGTGCCAGCAGCCCTAGACAGTCGTACTACGAGCAGTACTTC. The encoded protein is CASSPRQSYYEQYF. V gene TRBV5-6 combines with J gene TRBJ2-7; possibly TRBD1 for D (5 bases). Germline V gene sequence: CDR1 SGHDT, CDR2 YYEEEE. V was clipped by 4 bases and J by 3 bases, with 14 bases between them. The CDR3 totals 14 residues. Drawing the rest from reference TRBV5-6 and TRBJ2-7, the complete variable domain is DAGVTQSPTHLIKTRGQQVTLRCSPKSGHDTVSWYQQALGQGPQFIFQYYEEEERQRGNFPDRFSGHQFPNYSSELNVNALLLGDSALYLCASSPRQSYYEQYFGPGTRLTVT.

The chain is built from TRBV27 and TRBJ2-6; 9 bases are shared with TRBD2. The CDR3 consists of 18 residues. The V gene's germline CDR1 is MNHEY and CDR2 SMNVEV (reference sequence). The V and J ends lost 2 bases and 0 bases, in that order; junction bases with no gene match: 5. The CDR3 region has the DNA TGTGCCAGCAGTTTAATAGCGGGAGTCGTCTCTGGGGCCAACGTCCTGACTTTC. This translates into CASSLIAGVVSGANVLTF. Using reference TRBV27 and TRBJ2-6 for the parts outside the CDR3, the full variable domain is EAQVTQNPRYLITVTGKKLTVTCSQNMNHEYMSWYRQDPGLGLRQIYYSMNVEVTDKGDVPEGYKVSRKEKRNFPLILESPSPNQTSLYFCASSLIAGVVSGANVLTFGAGSRLTVL.

The chain employs TRBV11-2 and TRBJ2-1; D ambiguous. The CDR3 sequence is 15 residues long. Deletions cut 1 base from V and 7 bases from J, with 14 bases between. The germline V gene has CDR1 SGHAT and CDR2 FQNNGV. The CDR3 nucleotides read TGTGCCAGCAGCTTAGCCGCAAAGCGCCCGAATGAGCAGTTCTTC. Protein product: CASSLAAKRPNEQFF.

This rearrangement joins TRBV6-6 to TRBJ2-1; unclear D gene. The CDR3 contains 15 residues. V gave up 2 bases and J gave up 8 bases, with 16 bases separating them. The V gene's germline CDR1 is MNHNY and CDR2 SVGAGI (reference sequence). In DNA, the CDR3 is TGTGCCAGCAGTTACCGTTGGGATCAAAGGGATGAGCAGTTCTTC. Translated: CASSYRWDQRDEQFF.

This clone occurred once. The chain is built from TRBV27 and TRBJ1-2; 7 bases agree with TRBD1. Germline values: CDR1 MNHEY, CDR2 SMNVEV (reference sequence). The CDR3 consists of 16 residues. Trimming cost V 4 bases and J 3 bases; bases outside gene matches: 11. Here the CDR3 reads CASSWGTGQVHYGYTF. CDR3 in DNA: TGTGCCAGCAGTTGGGGGACCGGACAGGTCCACTATGGCTACACCTTC.